This TCR beta chain was retrieved from a study of OX40 agonist ivuxolimab in advanced cancers. Germline CDR1 is MNHNS and CDR2 is SASEGT. J gave up 2 bases and V 9 bases, and 7 bases lay outside the gene matches. This CDR3 has 13 residues. Profiling relied on immunoSEQ multiplex PCR, and the TCRdb table lists in-frame clones only, not all of them. Of 30,000 or so clones listed, approximately 80% are singletons. The source is an adult with an advanced solid tumor such as melanoma, head and neck, liver or kidney cancer. The specimen was CD4+ or CD8+ T cells sorted from blood, collected in a trial of the OX40 agonist ivuxolimab. V usage is TRBV6-1 and J usage is TRBJ2-7, with 7 bases lining up with TRBD1. In DNA form, the CDR3 reads TGTGCCAGTCGGACAGGAAGTCCCTACGAGCAGTACTTC. Translation gives CASRTGSPYEQYF.